Each of the 16 T cell receptor delta chains below was sequenced from the same sample in a study of delta chains in infants with herpesvirus infections. PBMC RNA was reverse transcribed using gamma-chain- and delta-chain-specific primers. TCRdb called clones from the RT-PCR reads again using CATT. The data contain 1,200 to 1,500 delta-chain clones, about 21% of them seen just once; the ten biggest clones take up roughly 19%. The sample consisted of peripheral blood, taken at time point 2 of longitudinal follow-up. The receptor source for this set is a human donor who was a Ugandan infant, either HIV-exposed or HIV-unexposed (not recorded which).

Judged by abundance, this clone is large. The CDR3 DNA sequence: TGTGCTTATAGGAGCGCGTTCGGCATCTATCCTTCCTGGGGGATACTAGGTAAACTCATCTTT. Residues: CAYRSAFGIYPSWGILGKLIF. This chain links TRAV38-2/DV8 with TRDJ1; 11 positions agree with TRDD3. After removal of 0 bases from V and 7 bases from J, the junction contained 23 bases not matched to a gene. Germline loops: CDR1 TSESDYY, CDR2 QEAYKQQN. This CDR3 spans 21 amino acids.

The chain couples TRDV1 to TRDJ1; the match to TRDD3 covers 8 bases. This CDR3 has 21 amino acids. With 0 bases clipped from V and 0 bases from J, the junction kept 18 bases outside the gene matches. CDR1 TSWWSYY and CDR2 QGS come from the germline V gene. CDR3 in amino acids: CALGELGRSRGYSWYTDKLIF. CDR3 DNA sequence: TGTGCTCTTGGGGAACTTGGGAGATCCCGGGGATACTCTTGGTACACCGATAAACTCATCTTT.

About this clone: A clone one base away is much larger, so this may be a read error. J is TRDJ1 and V is TRDV1; 11 bases map to TRDD3. V was pared by 1 base and J by 3 bases, with 25 bases of the junction left unmatched. CDR3 size: 23 residues. Germline-derived CDR1 and CDR2 are TSWWSYY and QGS. CDR3 region: CALGERPTRPPTSGWGIPDKLIF. The CDR3 region has the DNA TGTGCTCTTGGGGAACGACCAACTCGTCCCCCCACTTCGGGCTGGGGGATACCCGATAAACTCATCTTT.

The chain is built from TRDV3 and TRDJ1, with D unresolved. The germline V gene encodes CDR1 TVYSNPD and CDR2 GDNSRS (reference sequence). This CDR3 comprises 11 residues. Trimming left V 4 bases short and J 3 bases short, with 9 bases between. CDR3 sequence: CASQWADKLIF. The CDR3 region has the DNA TGTGCCTCTCAGTGGGCCGATAAACTCATCTTT.

By share of the sample, this clone is medium-sized. V usage is TRDV1 and J usage is TRDJ3; 11 nucleotides agree with TRDD3. V trimming: 0 bases; J trimming: 1 base; junction bases outside the gene matches: 17. The V gene's germline CDR1 is TSWWSYY and CDR2 QGS. This CDR3 is built from 24 residues. For the CDR3, the DNA is TGTGCTCTTGGGGAACTCTCCCCCACTAAGTACTGGGGGATAAATTCCTGGGACACCCGACAGATGTTTTTC. As protein: CALGELSPTKYWGINSWDTRQMFF.

This clone is large within its sample. The same CDR3 arises from other DNA sequences in this sample as well. This chain joins TRAV23/DV6 and TRDJ1, with 8 nucleotides matching TRDD3. Germline CDR1 reads NTAFDY; CDR2 reads IRPDVSE (reference sequence). The V gene end was trimmed by 5 bases and the J gene end by 1 base; junction bases not matched to a gene: 19. The CDR3 consists of 18 residues. CDR3 sequence reads: CAAHRTGKLGVSTDKLIF. As DNA, the CDR3 is TGTGCAGCCCACCGAACGGGAAAACTGGGGGTTAGCACCGATAAACTCATCTTT.

In the case of this clone: This may arise from a read error, as a much more abundant clone is one base away. V usage is TRDV1 and J usage is TRDJ2, with D possibly being TRDD3 (6 bases). Trimming cost V 6 bases and J 5 bases, with 40 bases left between them. Germline-derived CDR1 and CDR2 are TSWWSYY and QGS. The CDR3 is made up of 23 amino acids. In DNA form, the CDR3 reads TGTGCTCTTGGTAACTGGTGGGTGGCACGATTCCGAGTTCCAACTGGGTCCACAGCACAACTCTTCTTT. Translated, it gives CALGNWWVARFRVPTGSTAQLFF.

In its sample, this clone was seen a few times. TCRdb's listed protein matches a much larger clone and diverges from this DNA's translation at residue 13, likely through a read error; the protein shown comes from the DNA. The chain links TRDV1 to TRDJ1, with D perhaps TRDD2 or TRDD3 (5 bases each). The CDR3 consists of 21 residues. Per germline, CDR1 TSWWSYY and CDR2 QGS. V dropped 2 bases and J dropped 4 bases, with 32 bases sitting between them. The CDR3 DNA sequence: TGTGCTCTTGGGGAAGTAAGTAGATGGGCCTACGGGATGCGCGGAGGCGATAAACTCATCTTT. Protein product: CALGEVSRWAYGMRGGDKLIF.

Within the sample, this clone is medium-sized (0.01 to 0.1%). V usage is TRDV1 and J usage is TRDJ3; D gene uncertain. V lost 0 bases and J 0 bases, leaving 18 bases between the germline ends. CDR3 length: 21 residues. Germline CDR1 is TSWWSYY and CDR2 is QGS. The DNA for the CDR3 is TGTGCTCTTGGGGAACTGGGTGAGAGCGGACTGAGCTCCTGGGACACCCGACAGATGTTTTTC. It is translated as CALGELGESGLSSWDTRQMFF.

The genes are TRDV1 and TRDJ1; TRDD3 matches 10 bases. This CDR3 has 23 residues. V trimming: 1 base; J trimming: 2 bases; junction bases outside the gene matches: 25. The germline V gene encodes CDR1 TSWWSYY and CDR2 QGS. The CDR3 spells CALGERIGLPYWGIPRETDKLIF. The CDR3 bases are TGTGCTCTTGGGGAACGGATTGGCCTACCGTACTGGGGGATCCCTAGAGAGACCGATAAACTCATCTTT.

This rearrangement joins TRDV1 to TRDJ1; the match to TRDD3 covers 10 bases. V shed 1 base and J 7 bases; nucleotides not matched to a gene: 24. The CDR3 runs to 21 residues. The germline V gene has CDR1 TSWWSYY and CDR2 QGS. CDR3 sequence reads: CALGERSRKPMGDTLRIKLIF. CDR3 in DNA: TGTGCTCTTGGGGAACGATCACGCAAACCGATGGGGGATACCCTTAGGATTAAACTCATCTTT.

DNA of the CDR3: TGTGCTCTTGGGGAACCGCTGGGACGGCTCGGACGGGGGACCGATAAACTCATCTTT. This encodes CALGEPLGRLGRGTDKLIF. The chain has TRDV1 and TRDJ1; D is possibly TRDD3 (5 bases). The V and J ends lost 1 base and 2 bases respectively, with 23 bases between them. The CDR3 extends over 19 amino acids. Germline V gene data show CDR1 as TSWWSYY and CDR2 as QGS.

Comments on this clone: This may be a read error: a much more frequent sequence differs by one nucleotide. This sample includes further DNA sequences coding for the same CDR3. The chain is built from TRDV1 and TRDJ1, with 9 bases aligning to TRDD3. The CDR3 has 23 amino acids. The germline V gene has CDR1 TSWWSYY and CDR2 QGS. Trimming at V came to 0 bases and at J to 4 bases, leaving 27 bases not matched to a gene. The DNA of the CDR3 is TGTGCTCTTGGGGAACTCCCTGGGCGACCACCCTCGTGGGGGATAAATACGGTCGATAAACTCATCTTT. Protein sequence: CALGELPGRPPSWGINTVDKLIF.

This clone was recorded a few times. The chain is built from TRDV1 and TRDJ1; maybe TRDD1 (5 bases). The CDR3 spans 14 residues. Germline CDR1 is TSWWSYY and CDR2 is QGS. V was pared by 7 bases and J by 0 bases, with 12 bases between. In nucleotides, the CDR3 is TGTGCTCTTGTGGGTTCGAAATACACCGATAAACTCATCTTT. Translated: CALVGSKYTDKLIF.

For this clone: This may be a read error, as it is one base from a much larger clone. Other DNA sequences in the sample encode the same CDR3. The chain couples TRDV1 to TRDJ1, with D uncertain. With 3 bases removed from V and 0 bases from J, the gap between germline ends came to 23 bases. There are 19 residues in the CDR3. Germline CDR1 TSWWSYY, CDR2 QGS. CDR3 in DNA: TGTGCTCTTGGGGAGAATCGGTGCGGTCCCACCATGTACACCGATAAACTCATCTTT. It encodes CALGENRCGPTMYTDKLIF.

By share of the sample, this clone is medium-sized. This sequence joins TRDV1 and TRDJ1, with TRDD3 matching 11 bases. The germline V gene has CDR1 TSWWSYY and CDR2 QGS. The CDR3 extends over 18 amino acids. V gave up 5 bases and J gave up 2 bases; unmatched junction bases: 13. The CDR3 bases are TGTGCTCTTGGGTTCCTGGCTGGGGGATACCGGGGGACCGATAAACTCATCTTT. Translating it yields CALGFLAGGYRGTDKLIF.